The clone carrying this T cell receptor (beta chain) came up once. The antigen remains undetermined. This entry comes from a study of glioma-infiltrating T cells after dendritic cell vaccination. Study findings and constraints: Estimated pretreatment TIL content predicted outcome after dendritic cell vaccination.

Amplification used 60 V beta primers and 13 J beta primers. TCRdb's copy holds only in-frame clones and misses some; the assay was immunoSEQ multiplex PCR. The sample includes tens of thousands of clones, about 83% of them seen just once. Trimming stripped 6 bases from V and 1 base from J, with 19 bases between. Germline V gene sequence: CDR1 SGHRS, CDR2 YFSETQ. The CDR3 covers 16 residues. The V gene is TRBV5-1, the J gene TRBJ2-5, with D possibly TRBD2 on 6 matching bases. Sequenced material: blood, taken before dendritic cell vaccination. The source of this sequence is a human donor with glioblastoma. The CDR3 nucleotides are TGCGCCAGCACCCGACTAGGGGACTCCGGCCAAGAGACCCAGTACTTC. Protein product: CASTRLGDSGQETQYF.